This entry describes one T cell receptor (beta chain). Its antigen is undetermined. The identical CDR3 is also encoded by other nucleotide sequences in the sample. Germline V lookup: CDR1 MNHEY, CDR2 SMNVEV (reference sequence). V was pared by 4 bases and J by 7 bases, with 10 bases between. The CDR3 extends over 13 amino acids. Profiling relied on immunoSEQ multiplex PCR, and the TCRdb table lists in-frame clones only, not all of them. The sample shows about 36,000 clones, roughly 80% of them seen only once. The data originate from a study of OX40 agonist ivuxolimab in advanced cancers. Study-wide context: It was ivuxolimab, an agonistic anti-OX40 (CD134) antibody, that patients were treated with. Melanoma, hepatocellular carcinoma, head and neck or renal cell cancer occurred in dose-escalation patients.

Findings and limits, study-wide: At 0.1-3.0 mg/kg, partial responders had clonal expansion among the lowest observed. Both CD4+ and CD8+ T cell populations in blood had undergone clonal expansion by week 6 at 0.1 to 3.0 mg/kg.

The chain combines TRBV27 with TRBJ1-4, with D tentatively TRBD1 (5 bases). Sequences were derived from CD4+ or CD8+ T cells sorted from blood, sampled in a trial of the OX40 agonist ivuxolimab. The receptor comes from an adult with an advanced solid tumor such as melanoma, head and neck, liver or kidney cancer. CDR3 amino acids: CASSWGVGEKLFF. The CDR3 bases are TGTGCCAGCAGTTGGGGGGTGGGTGAAAAACTGTTTTTT.